One sample yielded the 24 T cell receptor beta chains listed below, sequenced in a study of shared clonotypes between healthy human individuals. The protocol was immunoSEQ multiplex PCR, while the TCRdb copy is restricted to in-frame clones and leaves out a portion. The sample consists of 2 million to 2.5 million clones, approximately 95% of them appearing once. Input material: naive CD4+ T cells from PBMCs. The subset: CD45RA+ positively selected. These receptors all stem from a man aged 18-30 years in good health. Some clones in this sample may be carry-over from other donors' samples.

J is TRBJ2-1 and V is TRBV29-1; TRBD2 aligns across 15 bases. The CDR3 sequence is 16 residues long. The ends lost 5 bases at V and 5 bases at J; junction bases unmatched: 7. Per the germline V gene, CDR1 is SQVTM and CDR2 is ANQGSEA. CDR3 protein: CSVYGTSGRSHNEQFF. The CDR3 DNA reads as TGCAGCGTTTATGGGACTAGCGGGAGGTCCCACAATGAGCAGTTCTTC.

A note on this clone: The sample has other DNA sequences that encode this CDR3 too. This rearrangement joins TRBV10-3 to TRBJ1-5; D may be TRBD1 (6 bases). Germline V gene data show CDR1 as ENHRY and CDR2 as SYGVKD. The CDR3 is made up of 14 amino acids. Trimming left V 0 bases short and J 7 bases short, with 10 bases between. The chain's CDR3 is CAISESGGGQPQHF. CDR3 DNA sequence: TGTGCCATCAGTGAGTCAGGGGGGGGACAGCCCCAGCATTTT.

The chain recombines TRBV6-5 with TRBJ2-7; TRBD2 aligns across 9 bases. With V trimmed by 4 bases and J by 5 bases, 9 bases remained unmatched. This CDR3 comprises 15 residues. The germline gives CDR1 MNHEY, CDR2 SVGAGI. The CDR3 reads CASSLAGAGKNEQYF. The CDR3 coding sequence is TGTGCCAGCAGTTTAGCGGGAGCCGGTAAAAACGAGCAGTACTTC.

The chain combines TRBV7-9 with TRBJ2-1; 7 bases are shared with TRBD2. Germline V gives CDR1 SEHNR, CDR2 FQNEAQ (reference sequence). With V trimmed by 5 bases and J by 8 bases, 12 bases remained unmatched. This CDR3 contains 15 residues. The CDR3 sequence is CASSASGGRGHEQFF. DNA for the CDR3: TGTGCCAGCAGCGCCTCTGGCGGGAGAGGACATGAGCAGTTCTTC.

The chain has TRBV7-9 and TRBJ2-5; 7 bases agree with TRBD1. The CDR3 spans 17 residues. Germline loops: CDR1 SEHNR, CDR2 FQNEAQ (reference sequence). V lost 3 bases, J lost 6 bases, and 16 bases stayed unmatched. CDR3 loop: CASSFFPLQGRGQTQYF. CDR3 DNA sequence: TGTGCCAGCAGCTTCTTCCCACTACAGGGGCGCGGGCAGACCCAGTACTTC.

For the CDR3, the DNA is TGCGCCAGCAGTCTCAGAGACAGGGGGAGCACTGAAGCTTTCTTT. This encodes CASSLRDRGSTEAFF. This chain links TRBV5-1 with TRBJ1-1, with 9 bases that match TRBD1. Germline lookup yields CDR1 SGHRS and CDR2 YFSETQ. The V gene end was trimmed by 5 bases and the J gene end by 4 bases; junction bases not matched to a gene: 9. The CDR3 extends over 15 amino acids.

This chain connects TRBV28 to TRBJ2-7; TRBD1 might be the D (8 bases). This CDR3 contains 14 residues. V was clipped by 6 bases and J by 12 bases, with 24 bases between them. CDR1 and CDR2 from the germline V gene are MDHEN and SYDVKM. This CDR3 is CASSPQKGQGGGYF. For the CDR3, the DNA is TGTGCCAGCAGCCCACAAAAAGGACAGGGAGGGGGGTACTTC.

The gene calls are TRBV29-1 and TRBJ2-2; 7 nucleotides match TRBD2. Germline V gene lookup returns CDR1 SQVTM and CDR2 ANQGSEA. Trimming took 4 bases from V and 1 from J; bases not matched to a gene: 3. The CDR3 totals 14 residues. CDR3 DNA sequence: TGCAGCGTTGGAGGCGGGAGGAACACCGGGGAGCTGTTTTTT. Protein: CSVGGGRNTGELFF.

This clone was observed a single time. J is TRBJ2-6 and V is TRBV15; D is possibly TRBD1 (6 bases). The CDR3 totals 17 residues. Per germline, CDR1 LNHNV and CDR2 YYDKDF (reference sequence). V lost 1 base and J 0 bases, leaving 10 bases between the germline ends. In DNA, the CDR3 is TGTGCCACCAGCAGAGGGCAGGGGAGCTCTGGGGCCAACGTCCTGACTTTC. Protein sequence: CATSRGQGSSGANVLTF.

This clone was seen only once. The chain has TRBV15 and TRBJ2-1; D uncertain. This CDR3 is built from 13 residues. V gave up 0 bases and J gave up 9 bases, with 9 bases separating them. CDR1 is LNHNV and CDR2 is YYDKDF in the germline V gene (reference sequence). The CDR3 coding sequence is TGTGCCACCAGCAGAGATCGTAAGCTTGAGCAGTTCTTC. It codes for CATSRDRKLEQFF.

The chain carries TRBV11-2 and TRBJ1-2; TRBD1 agrees at 7 bases. With V trimmed by 5 bases and J by 1 base, 4 bases remained unmatched. In germline, CDR1 is SGHAT, CDR2 FQNNGV. The CDR3 runs to 14 residues. This CDR3 reads CASSPGTVNYGYTF. Written as DNA, the CDR3 is TGTGCCAGCAGCCCCGGGACAGTTAACTATGGCTACACCTTC.

This clone was seen a single time. The chain links TRBV30 to TRBJ2-2; tentative D call: TRBD1 (5 bases). The length of the CDR3 is 16 residues. Trimming cost V 0 bases and J 1 base, with 12 bases left between them. The germline V gene has CDR1 GTSNPN and CDR2 SVGIG (reference sequence). Written as DNA, the CDR3 is TGTGCCTGGAGTGTACGGCCAGGGTTGAACACCGGGGAGCTGTTTTTT. Its protein product is CAWSVRPGLNTGELFF.

V usage is TRBV10-3 and J usage is TRBJ2-2, with a weak D call TRBD1 (5 bases). The V gene's germline CDR1 is ENHRY and CDR2 SYGVKD. CDR3 size: 14 residues. V gave up 7 bases and J gave up 5 bases, with 14 bases separating them. CDR3 amino acids: CAITPTDFTGELFF. The CDR3 DNA reads as TGTGCCATCACCCCGACAGACTTTACCGGGGAGCTGTTTTTT.

With regard to this clone: The junction and the germline gene differ at one end; a read error may be behind it. The chain couples TRBV20-1 to TRBJ2-1; 12 bases fit TRBD2. The CDR3 extends over 11 amino acids. Germline CDR1 DFQATT, CDR2 SNEGSKA (reference sequence). The DNA for the CDR3 is TGCAGTGCTAGAGGACTAGCGGGAGCGGTCTTC. It encodes CSARGLAGAVF.

The CDR3 reads CASSRQGGYSYNEQFF. CDR3 sequence (DNA): TGCGCCAGCAGCCGACAGGGGGGATACTCCTACAATGAGCAGTTCTTC. The chain couples TRBV4-1 to TRBJ2-1; 9 positions match TRBD1. Trimming took 4 bases from V and 0 from J; bases not matched to a gene: 4. The CDR3 covers 16 residues. Germline-derived CDR1 and CDR2 are MGHRA and YSYEKL.

The chain joins TRBV5-6 to TRBJ2-7; the D is unclear. The CDR3 consists of 14 residues. Per the germline V gene, CDR1 is SGHDT and CDR2 is YYEEEE. V was cut by 4 bases and J by 3 bases, with 14 bases left in between. The CDR3 DNA sequence: TGTGCCAGCAGCCTCCGGTCAATTGACTACGAGCAGTACTTC. It codes for CASSLRSIDYEQYF.

This chain joins TRBV28 and TRBJ2-7; 12 bases map to TRBD1. The CDR3 totals 15 residues. The trim removed 6 bases at V and 5 bases at J, leaving 8 bases unmatched. Germline V gene sequence: CDR1 MDHEN, CDR2 SYDVKM. The CDR3 DNA reads TGTGCCAGCAGCTCGGGGGACAGGGGGCCCCACGAGCAGTACTTC. Its protein is CASSSGDRGPHEQYF.

The V and J genes are TRBV5-1 and TRBJ1-1; TRBD1 matches at 8 bases. The length of the CDR3 is 14 residues. The junction had 4 bases not matched to a gene; V was cut back by 0 bases and J by 6 bases. Germline-derived CDR1 and CDR2 are SGHRS and YFSETQ. The CDR3 region has the DNA TGCGCCAGCAGCTTGGAGGACAGGGCGCCTGAAGCTTTCTTT. The encoded protein is CASSLEDRAPEAFF.

The chain couples TRBV9 to TRBJ2-3; tentatively, D is TRBD1 or TRBD2 (6 bases each). The germline V and J ends were trimmed by 5 bases and 4 bases, with 17 bases remaining between them. The CDR3 is made up of 15 amino acids. In germline, CDR1 is SGDLS, CDR2 YYNGEE. CDR3 DNA: TGTGCCAGCAGGCCCAGTGGGGGGCGATCAGATACGCAGTATTTT. Protein: CASRPSGGRSDTQYF.

The chain couples TRBV19 to TRBJ2-1; maybe TRBD1 (6 bases). The germline V and J ends were trimmed by 7 bases and 0 bases, with 16 bases remaining between them. CDR1 is LNHDA, CDR2 SQIVND, per germline (reference sequence). This CDR3 comprises 16 residues. Here the CDR3 reads CASTVDRFSSYNEQFF. CDR3 DNA sequence: TGTGCCAGTACCGTCGACAGGTTCAGCTCCTACAATGAGCAGTTCTTC.

This clone showed up just once. The rearrangement joins TRBV27 to TRBJ2-3; D is unclear. The CDR3 runs 15 residues. CDR1 is MNHEY and CDR2 is SMNVEV in the germline V gene (reference sequence). Trimming left V 3 bases short and J 0 bases short, with 10 bases between. The CDR3 loop reads CASSFLSGSTDTQYF. CDR3 bases: TGTGCCAGCAGTTTTTTGAGTGGGAGCACAGATACGCAGTATTTT.

V and J are TRBV6-1 and TRBJ1-5, with D unclear. CDR3 length: 13 residues. The germline V and J ends were trimmed by 2 bases and 6 bases, with 8 bases remaining between them. Germline CDR1 and CDR2: MNHNS and SASEGT. CDR3: CASSERHVQPQHF. CDR3 coding DNA: TGTGCCAGCAGTGAACGCCATGTTCAGCCCCAGCATTTT.

CDR3 coding DNA: TGTGCCAGCAGCTCCGTCCCAGAGTACGAGCAGTACTTC. It encodes CASSSVPEYEQYF. The genes are TRBV7-3 and TRBJ2-7; no definite D call. From germline, CDR1 is SGHTA and CDR2 FQGTGA. Deletions cut 4 bases from V and 4 bases from J, with 11 bases between. The CDR3 runs to 13 residues.

This chain connects TRBV7-8 to TRBJ2-1, with D possibly matching TRBD2 (6 bases). CDR3 length: 12 amino acids. The ends were cut back, 3 bases at V and 14 bases at J, with 14 bases in the middle. Germline CDR1 and CDR2: SGHVS and FQNEAQ. For the CDR3, the DNA is TGTGCCAGCAGCTTGGGGGGTCAAGGCAAGTTCTTC. Protein: CASSLGGQGKFF.